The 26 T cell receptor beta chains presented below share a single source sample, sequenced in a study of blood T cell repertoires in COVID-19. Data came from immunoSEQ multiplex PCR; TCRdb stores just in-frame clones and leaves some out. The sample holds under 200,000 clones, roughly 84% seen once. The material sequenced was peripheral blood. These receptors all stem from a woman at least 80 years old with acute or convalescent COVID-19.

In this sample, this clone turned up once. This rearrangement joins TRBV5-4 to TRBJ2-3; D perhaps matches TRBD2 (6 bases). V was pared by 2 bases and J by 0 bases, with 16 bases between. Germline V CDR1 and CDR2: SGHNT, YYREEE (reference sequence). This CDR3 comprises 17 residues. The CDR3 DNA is TGTGCCAGCAGCTTCGGGGGTGCGGGTTCTAGCACAGATACGCAGTATTTT. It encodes CASSFGGAGSSTDTQYF.

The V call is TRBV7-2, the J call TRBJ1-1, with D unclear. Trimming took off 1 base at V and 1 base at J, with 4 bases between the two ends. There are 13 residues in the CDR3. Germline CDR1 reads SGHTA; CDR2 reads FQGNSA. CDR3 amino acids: CASSLGRNTEAFF. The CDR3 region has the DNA TGTGCCAGCAGCTTAGGTCGGAACACTGAAGCTTTCTTT. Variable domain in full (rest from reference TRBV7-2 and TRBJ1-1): GAGVSQSPSNKVTEKGKDVELRCDPISGHTALYWYRQSLGQGLEFLIYFQGNSAPDKSGLPSDRFSAERTGGSVSTLTIQRTQQEDSAVYLCASSLGRNTEAFFGQGTRLTVV.

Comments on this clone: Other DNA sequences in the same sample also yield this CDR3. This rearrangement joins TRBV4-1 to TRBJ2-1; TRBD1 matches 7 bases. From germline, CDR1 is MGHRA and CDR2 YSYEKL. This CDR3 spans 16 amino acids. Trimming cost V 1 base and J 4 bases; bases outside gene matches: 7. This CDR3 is CASSQVGSGGYNEQFF. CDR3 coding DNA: TGCGCCAGCAGCCAAGTCGGGTCAGGGGGATACAATGAGCAGTTCTTC.

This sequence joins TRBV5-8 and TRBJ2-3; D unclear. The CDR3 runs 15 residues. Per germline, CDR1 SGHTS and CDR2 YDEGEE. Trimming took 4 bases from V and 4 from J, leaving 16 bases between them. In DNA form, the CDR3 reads TGTGCCAGCAGCCCGTTCGGGTTCCCGGCAGATACGCAGTATTTT. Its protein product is CASSPFGFPADTQYF.

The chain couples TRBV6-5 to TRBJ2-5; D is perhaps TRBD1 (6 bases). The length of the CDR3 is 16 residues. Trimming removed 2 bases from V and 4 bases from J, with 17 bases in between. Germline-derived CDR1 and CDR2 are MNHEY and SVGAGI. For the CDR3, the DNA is TGTGCCAGCAGTTACCGTCAGGGGCGGATAGGAGAGACCCAGTACTTC. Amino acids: CASSYRQGRIGETQYF.

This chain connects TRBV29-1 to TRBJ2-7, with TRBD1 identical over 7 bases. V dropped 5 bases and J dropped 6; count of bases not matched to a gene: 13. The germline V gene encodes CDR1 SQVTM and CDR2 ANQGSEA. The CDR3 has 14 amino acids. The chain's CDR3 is CSVSGGILLGEQYF. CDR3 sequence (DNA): TGCAGCGTTTCAGGGGGTATTCTCCTTGGCGAGCAGTACTTC.

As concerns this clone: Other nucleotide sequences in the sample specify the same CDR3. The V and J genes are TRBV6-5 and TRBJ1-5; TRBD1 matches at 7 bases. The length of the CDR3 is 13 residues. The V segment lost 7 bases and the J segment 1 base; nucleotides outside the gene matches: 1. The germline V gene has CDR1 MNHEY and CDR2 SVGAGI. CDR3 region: CASMGQSNQPQHF. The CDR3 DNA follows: TGTGCCAGCATGGGACAGAGCAATCAGCCCCAGCATTTT.

CDR3 nucleotide sequence: TGTGCCAGCTCCGCCGGGGCAGCGGGAGATAAAGATACGCAGTATTTT. As protein: CASSAGAAGDKDTQYF. J is TRBJ2-3 and V is TRBV28; 8 positions match TRBD2. This CDR3 region has 16 residues. In germline, CDR1 is MDHEN, CDR2 SYDVKM. J gave up 5 bases and V 8 bases, and 15 bases lay outside the gene matches.

The CDR3 region is CASSLLAGGVYEQYF. The DNA for the CDR3 is TGTGCCAGCAGCCTATTAGCGGGTGGGGTCTACGAGCAGTACTTC. The chain combines TRBV7-2 with TRBJ2-7; 7 bases are shared with TRBD2. Unmatched junction bases numbered 10, after V lost 5 bases and J lost 3 bases. The CDR3 totals 15 residues. Germline V lookup: CDR1 SGHTA, CDR2 FQGNSA.

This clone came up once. In nucleotides, the CDR3 is TGCGCCAGCAGCCGGGAACTAGCGGGAGCGTACGAGCAGTACTTC. Its protein product is CASSRELAGAYEQYF. The rearrangement uses TRBV4-3 and TRBJ2-7; the match to TRBD2 covers 11 bases. V trimming: 4 bases; J trimming: 4 bases; junction bases outside the gene matches: 6. CDR1 LGHNA and CDR2 YSLEER come from the germline V gene. CDR3 length: 15 residues.

CDR3 bases: TGTGCCAGCAGCTTGGCCCTGGGGACAGGGGGTGAAAAACTGTTTTTT. Its translation is CASSLALGTGGEKLFF. V and J are TRBV5-4 and TRBJ1-4, with 11 bases identical to TRBD1. This CDR3 contains 16 residues. Unmatched junction bases numbered 5, after V lost 0 bases and J lost 7 bases. Germline CDR1 and CDR2: SGHNT and YYREEE (reference sequence).

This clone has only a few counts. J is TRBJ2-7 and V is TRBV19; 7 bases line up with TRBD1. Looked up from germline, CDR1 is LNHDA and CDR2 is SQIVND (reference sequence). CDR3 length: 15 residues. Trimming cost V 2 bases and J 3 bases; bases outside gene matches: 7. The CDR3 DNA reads TGTGCCAGTAGTATACGGGGACAGCTTTTCTACGAGCAGTACTTC. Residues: CASSIRGQLFYEQYF.

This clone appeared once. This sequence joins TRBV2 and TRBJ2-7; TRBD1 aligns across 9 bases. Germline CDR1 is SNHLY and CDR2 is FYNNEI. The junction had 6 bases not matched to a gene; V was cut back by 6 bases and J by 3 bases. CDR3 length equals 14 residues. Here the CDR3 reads CASSLQGQGYEQYF. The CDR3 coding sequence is TGTGCCAGCAGCCTTCAGGGACAGGGCTACGAGCAGTACTTC.

CDR3 in amino acids: CASSSLYRDYNEQFF. The CDR3 DNA reads TGTGCCAGCAGCTCCCTCTATCGAGATTACAATGAGCAGTTCTTC. J is TRBJ2-1 and V is TRBV27; D is undetermined. V was trimmed by 6 bases and J by 4 bases, leaving 16 bases between them. CDR3 length: 15 residues. From germline, CDR1 is MNHEY and CDR2 SMNVEV (reference sequence).

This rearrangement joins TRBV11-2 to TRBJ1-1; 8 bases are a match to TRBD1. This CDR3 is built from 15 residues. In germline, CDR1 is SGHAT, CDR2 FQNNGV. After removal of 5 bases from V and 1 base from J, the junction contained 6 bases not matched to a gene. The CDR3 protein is CASSHRTGPNTEAFF. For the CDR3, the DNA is TGTGCCAGCAGCCACCGGACAGGGCCGAACACTGAAGCTTTCTTT. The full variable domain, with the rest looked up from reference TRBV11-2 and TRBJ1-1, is EAGVAQSPRYKIIEKRQSVAFWCNPISGHATLYWYQQILGQGPKLLIQFQNNGVVDDSQLPKDRFSAERLKGVDSTLKIQPAKLEDSAVYLCASSHRTGPNTEAFFGQGTRLTVV.

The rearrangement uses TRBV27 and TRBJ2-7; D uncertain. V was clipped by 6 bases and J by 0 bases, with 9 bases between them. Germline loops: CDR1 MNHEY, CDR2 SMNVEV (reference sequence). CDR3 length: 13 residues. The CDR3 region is CASRKQDSYEQYF. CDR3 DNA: TGTGCCAGCAGAAAGCAGGACTCCTACGAGCAGTACTTC.

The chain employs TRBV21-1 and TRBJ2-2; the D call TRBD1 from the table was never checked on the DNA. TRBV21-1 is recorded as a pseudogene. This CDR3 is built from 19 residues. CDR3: CASSKVRGQGARNTGELFF. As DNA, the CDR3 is TGTGCCAGCAGCAAAGTCAGGGGACAGGGAGCCCGAAACACCGGGGAGCTGTTTTTT.

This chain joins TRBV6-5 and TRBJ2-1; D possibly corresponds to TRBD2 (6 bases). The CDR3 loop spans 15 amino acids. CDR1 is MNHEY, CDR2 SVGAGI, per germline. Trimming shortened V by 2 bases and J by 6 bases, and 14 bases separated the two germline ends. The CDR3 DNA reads TGTGCCAGCAGTTACGAGGAGGGCTCCCGCAATGAGCAGTTCTTC. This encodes CASSYEEGSRNEQFF.

The CDR3 nucleotides read TGTGCCAGCACCCCACGAGGACTCTATAATTCACCCCTCCACTTT. Encoded protein: CASTPRGLYNSPLHF. This chain uses TRBV2 with TRBJ1-6; D is unclear. CDR1 is SNHLY, CDR2 FYNNEI, per germline. V dropped 7 bases and J dropped 3 bases, with 13 bases sitting between them. The CDR3 spans 15 residues.

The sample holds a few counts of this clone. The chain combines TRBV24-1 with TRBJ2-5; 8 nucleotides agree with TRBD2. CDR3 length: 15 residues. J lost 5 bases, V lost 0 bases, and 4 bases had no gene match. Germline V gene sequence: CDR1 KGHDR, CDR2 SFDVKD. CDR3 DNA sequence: TGTGCCACCAGTGATTTGTTAGCGGGAAGGGAGACCCAGTACTTC. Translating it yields CATSDLLAGRETQYF.

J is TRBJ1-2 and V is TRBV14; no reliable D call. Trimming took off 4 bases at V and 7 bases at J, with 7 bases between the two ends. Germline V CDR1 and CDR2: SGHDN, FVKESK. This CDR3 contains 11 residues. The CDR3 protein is CASSLHGGYTF. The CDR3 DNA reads TGTGCCAGCAGCCTTCACGGTGGCTACACCTTC.

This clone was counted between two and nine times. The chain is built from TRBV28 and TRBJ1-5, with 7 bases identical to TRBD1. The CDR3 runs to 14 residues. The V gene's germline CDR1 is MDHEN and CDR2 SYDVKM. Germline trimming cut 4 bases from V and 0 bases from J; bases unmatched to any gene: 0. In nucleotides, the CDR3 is TGTGCCAGCAGTTCAGGGGGTAGCAATCAGCCCCAGCATTTT. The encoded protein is CASSSGGSNQPQHF.

The CDR3 DNA is TGCGCCAGCAGCGACGCTGGGCAATTCTCTGGAAACACCATATATTTT. Translated, it gives CASSDAGQFSGNTIYF. This chain connects TRBV4-3 to TRBJ1-3; D unclear. Germline assignment: CDR1 LGHNA and CDR2 YSLEER. V was cut by 5 bases and J by 0 bases, with 14 bases left in between. This CDR3 region has 16 residues.

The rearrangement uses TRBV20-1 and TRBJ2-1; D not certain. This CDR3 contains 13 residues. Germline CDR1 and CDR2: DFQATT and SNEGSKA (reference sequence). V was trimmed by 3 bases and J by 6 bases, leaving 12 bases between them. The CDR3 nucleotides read TGCAGTGCTAGTGCAGACAATTTCAATGAGCAGTTCTTC. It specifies CSASADNFNEQFF.

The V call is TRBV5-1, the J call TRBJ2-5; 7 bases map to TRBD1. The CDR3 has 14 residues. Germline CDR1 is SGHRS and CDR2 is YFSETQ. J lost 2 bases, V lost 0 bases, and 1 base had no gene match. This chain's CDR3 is CASSLGGQQETQYF. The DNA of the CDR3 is TGCGCCAGCAGCTTGGGGGGACAGCAAGAGACCCAGTACTTC. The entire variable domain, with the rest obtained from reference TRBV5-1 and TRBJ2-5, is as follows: KAGVTQTPRYLIKTRGQQVTLSCSPISGHRSVSWYQQTPGQGLQFLFEYFSETQRNKGNFPGRFSGRQFSNSRSEMNVSTLELGDSALYLCASSLGGQQETQYFGPGTRLLVL.

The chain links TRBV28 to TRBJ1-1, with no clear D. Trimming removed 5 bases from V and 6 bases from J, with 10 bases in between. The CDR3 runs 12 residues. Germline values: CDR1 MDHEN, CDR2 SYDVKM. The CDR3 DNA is TGTGCCAGCAGTCCCCTTTTCGCTGAAGCTTTCTTT. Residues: CASSPLFAEAFF. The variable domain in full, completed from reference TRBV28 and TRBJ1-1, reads DVKVTQSSRYLVKRTGEKVFLECVQDMDHENMFWYRQDPGLGLRLIYFSYDVKMKEKGDIPEGYSVSREKKERFSLILESASTNQTSMYLCASSPLFAEAFFGQGTRLTVV.